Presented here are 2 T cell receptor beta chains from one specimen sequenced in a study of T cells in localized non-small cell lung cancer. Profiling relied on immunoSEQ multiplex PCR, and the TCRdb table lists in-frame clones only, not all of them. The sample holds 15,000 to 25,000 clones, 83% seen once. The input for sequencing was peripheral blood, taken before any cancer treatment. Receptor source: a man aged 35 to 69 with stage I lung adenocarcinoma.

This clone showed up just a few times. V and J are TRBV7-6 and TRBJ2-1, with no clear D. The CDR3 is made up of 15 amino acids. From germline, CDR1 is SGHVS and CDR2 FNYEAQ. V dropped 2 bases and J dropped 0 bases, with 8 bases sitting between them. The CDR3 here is CASSLSPSSYNEQFF. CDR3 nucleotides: TGTGCCAGCAGCTTATCACCCAGCTCCTACAATGAGCAGTTCTTC.

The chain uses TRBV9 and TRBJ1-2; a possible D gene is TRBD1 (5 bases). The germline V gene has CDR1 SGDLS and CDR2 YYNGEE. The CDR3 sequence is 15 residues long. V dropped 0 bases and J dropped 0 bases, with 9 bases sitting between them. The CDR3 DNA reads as TGTGCCAGCAGCGTAGGCAGGGCCGCTAACTATGGCTACACCTTC. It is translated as CASSVGRAANYGYTF.